What follows are 2 T cell receptor beta chains derived from one specimen sequenced in a study of blood T cell repertoires in COVID-19. This table comes from immunoSEQ multiplex PCR, and its TCRdb copy is limited to in-frame clones, with some not included. The sample holds approximately 330,000 clones, around 86% seen once. What was sequenced was PBMCs or T cells enriched from blood (not recorded which). The receptors come from a woman aged 35 to 49 with acute COVID-19.

The chain is built from TRBV5-1 and TRBJ2-1, with 8 positions matching TRBD1. In germline, CDR1 is SGHRS, CDR2 YFSETQ. The CDR3 loop spans 15 amino acids. Losses at the gene ends were 2 bases for V and 7 bases for J; bases not matched to a gene: 8. CDR3 DNA: TGCGCCAGCAGCTTTCTACAGGGGGTAAGGAATGAGCAGTTCTTC. This encodes CASSFLQGVRNEQFF. The variable domain in full, completed from reference TRBV5-1 and TRBJ2-1, reads KAGVTQTPRYLIKTRGQQVTLSCSPISGHRSVSWYQQTPGQGLQFLFEYFSETQRNKGNFPGRFSGRQFSNSRSEMNVSTLELGDSALYLCASSFLQGVRNEQFFGPGTRLTVL.

The CDR3 nucleotides are TGTGCCAGCAGTGACGGCGGGGGGGCCAACACCGGGGAGCTGTTTTTT. Translation gives CASSDGGGANTGELFF. The chain uses TRBV6-4 and TRBJ2-2, with 9 bases fitting TRBD2. Looked up from germline, CDR1 is MRHNA and CDR2 is SNTAGT. The CDR3 extends over 16 amino acids. The trim removed 2 bases at V and 2 bases at J, leaving 3 bases unmatched.